A single sample gave rise to the 29 T cell receptor beta chains below, sequenced in a study of blood T cell repertoires in COVID-19. Sequencing used immunoSEQ multiplex PCR; TCRdb keeps in-frame clones, though not all of them. The sample lists tens of thousands of clones; around 83% were seen once. Sequencing was done on a sample of peripheral blood. The origin of the receptors is a human donor with acute or convalescent COVID-19. The donor label of this sample is uncertain.

The rearrangement joins TRBV10-1 to TRBJ2-1; D not resolved. Germline V CDR1 and CDR2: WNHNN, SYGVQD (reference sequence). Trimming cost V 5 bases and J 6 bases, with 8 bases left between them. The CDR3 contains 12 residues. The CDR3 here is CASSNLVNEQFF. The CDR3 nucleotides are TGCGCCAGCAGTAATCTAGTCAATGAGCAGTTCTTC.

CDR3 in DNA: TGTGCCAGCAGCTTCGGGGACAGCAACACTGAAGCTTTCTTT. Translated, it gives CASSFGDSNTEAFF. The rearrangement links TRBV13 to TRBJ1-1; 7 bases are shared with TRBD1. Germline CDR1 is PRHDT and CDR2 is FYEKMQ (reference sequence). This CDR3 region has 14 residues. Trimming took 3 bases from V and 2 from J; bases not matched to a gene: 3.

The gene calls are TRBV5-1 and TRBJ2-5, with 8 bases fitting TRBD1. The CDR3 spans 14 residues. The trim removed 3 bases at V and 2 bases at J, leaving 3 bases unmatched. Germline CDR1 and CDR2: SGHRS and YFSETQ. The CDR3 spells CASSWGQEQETQYF. The CDR3 region has the DNA TGCGCCAGCAGCTGGGGACAGGAGCAAGAGACCCAGTACTTC.

The rearrangement uses TRBV5-8 and TRBJ2-7, with 9 bases that match TRBD1. This CDR3 has 15 residues. CDR1 and CDR2 (germline): SGHTS, YDEGEE. Trimming removed 4 bases from V and 2 bases from J; junction bases left unmatched: 7. The CDR3 reads CASSPGQGTTYEQYF. The DNA for the CDR3 is TGTGCCAGCAGCCCGGGACAGGGAACTACCTACGAGCAGTACTTC.

The chain joins TRBV6-6 to TRBJ1-5; D remains unclear. The CDR3 runs to 14 residues. Trimming shortened V by 0 bases and J by 2 bases, and 5 bases separated the two germline ends. Germline CDR1 reads MNHNY; CDR2 reads SVGAGI (reference sequence). CDR3 nucleotides: TGTGCCAGCAGTTACTCCCAGGGCAATCAGCCCCAGCATTTT. Its protein is CASSYSQGNQPQHF.

The chain uses TRBV5-5 and TRBJ2-5, with a possible D match to TRBD1 (5 bases). Trimming stripped 2 bases from V and 0 bases from J, with 11 bases between. Germline V gene lookup returns CDR1 SGHKS and CDR2 YYEKEE (reference sequence). This CDR3 is 15 amino acids long. The CDR3 spells CASSFRQSNQETQYF. CDR3 nucleotide sequence: TGTGCCAGCAGCTTTAGACAGAGTAACCAAGAGACCCAGTACTTC.

V gene TRBV7-2 combines with J gene TRBJ2-3, with TRBD2 matching 8 bases. The CDR3 covers 13 residues. CDR1 is SGHTA, CDR2 FQGNSA, per germline. With 7 bases clipped from V and 2 bases from J, the junction kept 2 bases outside the gene matches. DNA for the CDR3: TGTGCCAGCACGGGGGGGGTCACAGATACGCAGTATTTT. This translates into CASTGGVTDTQYF.

The V call is TRBV11-1, the J call TRBJ1-3; TRBD1 matches 7 bases. This CDR3 contains 16 residues. Germline CDR1 reads SGHAT; CDR2 reads FQDESV (reference sequence). Trimming removed 2 bases from V and 0 bases from J; junction bases left unmatched: 4. CDR3 amino acids: CASSLTKGASGNTIYF. CDR3 DNA sequence: TGTGCCAGCAGCTTAACAAAGGGGGCCTCTGGAAACACCATATATTTT. Full variable domain (remainder filled in from reference TRBV11-1 and TRBJ1-3): EAEVAQSPRYKITEKSQAVAFWCDPISGHATLYWYRQILGQGPELLVQFQDESVVDDSQLPKDRFSAERLKGVDSTLKIQPAELGDSAMYLCASSLTKGASGNTIYFGEGSWLTVV.

This chain connects TRBV6-5 to TRBJ1-5, with TRBD1 matching over 7 bases. Germline V lookup: CDR1 MNHEY, CDR2 SVGAGI. CDR3 length equals 15 residues. With V trimmed by 7 bases and J by 4 bases, 10 bases remained unmatched. In DNA, the CDR3 is TGTGCCAGCATTTCGACAGGGTCATGGAATCAGCCCCAGCATTTT. Protein: CASISTGSWNQPQHF.

In this sample, this clone turned up once. The chain has TRBV7-2 and TRBJ2-1, with D tentatively TRBD2 (6 bases). Per the germline V gene, CDR1 is SGHTA and CDR2 is FQGNSA. Trimming took off 1 base at V and 9 bases at J, with 13 bases between the two ends. The CDR3 is 14 amino acids. The CDR3 region has the DNA TGTGCCAGCAGCTTAGAGGGTCGGGGGACTGAGCAGTTCTTC. Its translation: CASSLEGRGTEQFF. Supplemented by reference TRBV7-2 and TRBJ2-1, the full variable domain reads GAGVSQSPSNKVTEKGKDVELRCDPISGHTALYWYRQSLGQGLEFLIYFQGNSAPDKSGLPSDRFSAERTGGSVSTLTIQRTQQEDSAVYLCASSLEGRGTEQFFGPGTRLTVL.

CDR3 sequence reads: CASSWTGGGYEQYF. The CDR3 bases are TGTGCCAGCAGTTGGACAGGGGGAGGGTACGAGCAGTACTTC. The V gene is TRBV6-2 or TRBV6-3, the J gene TRBJ2-7; TRBD1 matches at 10 bases. The CDR3 runs 14 residues. The junction had 4 bases not matched to a gene; V was cut back by 4 bases and J by 4 bases. Germline V CDR1 and CDR2: MNHEY, SVGEGT.

This clone was recorded only once. The chain employs TRBV10-3 and TRBJ2-7; D perhaps matches TRBD1 (6 bases). This CDR3 is built from 18 residues. Trimming left V 6 bases short and J 9 bases short, with 33 bases between. From germline, CDR1 is ENHRY and CDR2 SYGVKD. CDR3 in amino acids: CAISLNPPQGGVGEGQYF. CDR3 coding DNA: TGTGCCATCAGCCTCAACCCACCACAGGGTGGGGTAGGGGAAGGGCAGTACTTC.

The J gene is TRBJ1-1, the V gene TRBV5-1, with a tentative D call TRBD1 (6 bases). V was clipped by 5 bases and J by 1 base, with 12 bases between them. Germline values: CDR1 SGHRS, CDR2 YFSETQ. This CDR3 has 14 amino acids. The chain's CDR3 is CASRPGEENTEAFF. The CDR3 DNA is TGCGCCAGCAGGCCAGGGGAAGAGAACACTGAAGCTTTCTTT. Supplemented by reference TRBV5-1 and TRBJ1-1, the full variable domain reads KAGVTQTPRYLIKTRGQQVTLSCSPISGHRSVSWYQQTPGQGLQFLFEYFSETQRNKGNFPGRFSGRQFSNSRSEMNVSTLELGDSALYLCASRPGEENTEAFFGQGTRLTVV.

This clone has only a few counts. The rearrangement uses TRBV9 and TRBJ2-7, with 8 bases matching TRBD2. With 0 bases clipped from V and 4 bases from J, the junction kept 6 bases outside the gene matches. The CDR3 extends over 15 amino acids. The germline CDR1 and CDR2 sequences are SGDLS and YYNGEE. For the CDR3, the DNA is TGTGCCAGCAGCGTAGAAAGCGGGAGACGGTACGAGCAGTACTTC. It codes for CASSVESGRRYEQYF.

The V and J genes are TRBV18 and TRBJ1-3; D is uncertain. Germline V CDR1 and CDR2: KGHSH, LQKENI. Trimming shortened V by 5 bases and J by 4 bases, and 9 bases separated the two germline ends. CDR3 length equals 13 residues. DNA of the CDR3: TGTGCCAGCTCAAGCGGGCAGGGAAACACCATATATTTT. It is translated as CASSSGQGNTIYF.

The CDR3 loop is CASSRTGPNSPLHF. The CDR3 region has the DNA TGTGCCAGCAGCCGGACAGGTCCAAATTCACCCCTCCACTTT. J is TRBJ1-6 and V is TRBV5-4, with 7 nucleotides matching TRBD1. The germline V gene encodes CDR1 SGHNT and CDR2 YYREEE (reference sequence). The CDR3 runs to 14 residues. After removal of 4 bases from V and 7 bases from J, the junction contained 5 bases not matched to a gene.

The chain couples TRBV10-3 to TRBJ2-6, with 8 bases matching TRBD1. Germline V CDR1 and CDR2: ENHRY, SYGVKD. V lost 0 bases, J lost 0 bases, and 10 bases stayed unmatched. The CDR3 is 20 amino acids. The CDR3 DNA is TGTGCCATCAGTGAGTCTTTAGGGCAGGGGGCCTACTCTGGGGCCAACGTCCTGACTTTC. Its protein is CAISESLGQGAYSGANVLTF.

This rearrangement joins TRBV5-5 to TRBJ2-1, with TRBD2 matching 10 bases. This CDR3 region has 15 residues. Germline assignment: CDR1 SGHKS and CDR2 YYEKEE (reference sequence). Trimming cost V 4 bases and J 6 bases; bases outside gene matches: 7. DNA of the CDR3: TGTGCCAGCAGCCTGAGCGGGAGGGCCTTCAATGAGCAGTTCTTC. Protein: CASSLSGRAFNEQFF. The complete variable domain, with remaining parts taken from reference TRBV5-5 and TRBJ2-1, reads DAGVTQSPTHLIKTRGQQVTLRCSPISGHKSVSWYQQVLGQGPQFIFQYYEKEERGRGNFPDRFSARQFPNYSSELNVNALLLGDSALYLCASSLSGRAFNEQFFGPGTRLTVL.

The CDR3 coding sequence is TGTGCCAGCAGTGAACAGGGTTGGCAGAATGAGCAGTTCTTC. Its translation: CASSEQGWQNEQFF. This chain joins TRBV25-1 and TRBJ2-1, with a tentative D call TRBD1 (5 bases). Germline CDR1 and CDR2: MGHDK and SYGVNS. The CDR3 spans 14 residues. With 2 bases removed from V and 7 bases from J, the gap between germline ends came to 12 bases.

The V and J genes are TRBV19 and TRBJ1-4, with a possible D match to TRBD1 (6 bases). V was clipped by 3 bases and J by 9 bases, with 14 bases between them. Germline V gene sequence: CDR1 LNHDA, CDR2 SQIVND (reference sequence). The CDR3 has 14 amino acids. In DNA form, the CDR3 reads TGTGCCAGTAGTATTGGGGACACATGGCAAAAACTGTTTTTT. It specifies CASSIGDTWQKLFF.

The chain employs TRBV28 and TRBJ1-2, with 7 bases matching TRBD1. CDR1 and CDR2 from the germline V gene are MDHEN and SYDVKM. The CDR3 runs to 13 residues. V was pared by 4 bases and J by 3 bases, with 2 bases of the junction left unmatched. The CDR3 loop reads CASSWDSDYGYTF. In nucleotides, the CDR3 is TGTGCCAGCAGTTGGGACAGCGACTATGGCTACACCTTC.

The V call is TRBV10-3, the J call TRBJ1-1; 7 bases align to TRBD1. The ends lost 5 bases at V and 5 bases at J; junction bases unmatched: 8. CDR1 ENHRY and CDR2 SYGVKD come from the germline V gene. CDR3 size: 14 residues. Written as DNA, the CDR3 is TGTGCCATCAGTTTTACAGGGGACTTAACTGAAGCTTTCTTT. Amino acid sequence: CAISFTGDLTEAFF.

The count of this clone is one. V gene TRBV11-2 combines with J gene TRBJ2-5, with 9 bases matching TRBD2. The junction had 7 bases not matched to a gene; V was cut back by 2 bases and J by 6 bases. The length of the CDR3 is 15 residues. Germline CDR1 is SGHAT and CDR2 is FQNNGV. CDR3 in amino acids: CASSLRLAGSQTQYF. The CDR3 nucleotides are TGTGCCAGCAGCTTACGTCTAGCGGGATCACAGACCCAGTACTTC.

This rearrangement joins TRBV28 to TRBJ2-2; D possibly corresponds to TRBD2 (5 bases). The length of the CDR3 is 16 residues. V was pared by 3 bases and J by 4 bases, with 15 bases between. The germline V gene encodes CDR1 MDHEN and CDR2 SYDVKM. The CDR3 nucleotides read TGTGCCAGCAGTTTTGACCGGGATCCTTCCACCGGGGAGCTGTTTTTT. Amino acid sequence: CASSFDRDPSTGELFF.

The chain has TRBV9 and TRBJ2-2; D is unclear. The V and J ends lost 0 bases and 5 bases respectively, with 8 bases between them. Germline CDR1 SGDLS, CDR2 YYNGEE. The CDR3 spans 14 residues. The chain's CDR3 is CASSVAQFTGELFF. The CDR3 nucleotides are TGTGCCAGCAGCGTAGCCCAGTTTACCGGGGAGCTGTTTTTT.

V gene TRBV19 combines with J gene TRBJ2-7; D perhaps matches TRBD2 (5 bases). The CDR3 length is 14 residues. CDR1 is LNHDA and CDR2 is SQIVND in the germline V gene (reference sequence). V lost 4 bases and J 2 bases, leaving 12 bases between the germline ends. CDR3 DNA: TGTGCCAGTAGTACCCGGGGTGGGGCCTACGAGCAGTACTTC. It yields the protein CASSTRGGAYEQYF.

Points on this clone: The same CDR3 arises from other DNA sequences in this sample as well. The rearrangement joins TRBV20-1 to TRBJ2-7; TRBD1 agrees at 7 bases. The CDR3 runs 11 residues. Germline assignment: CDR1 DFQATT and CDR2 SNEGSKA (reference sequence). V was clipped by 5 bases and J by 6 bases; unmatched bases: 4. CDR3 amino acids: CSASTGLEQYF. The DNA of the CDR3 is TGCAGTGCTTCGACAGGGCTCGAGCAGTACTTC.

The V call is TRBV5-4, the J call TRBJ2-1; 14 nucleotides agree with TRBD2. With 4 bases clipped from V and 4 bases from J, the junction kept 7 bases outside the gene matches. CDR3 length equals 17 residues. The germline V gene has CDR1 SGHNT and CDR2 YYREEE (reference sequence). The CDR3 DNA reads as TGTGCCAGCAGCCCAGGGACTAGCGGGAGTACTTACAATGAGCAGTTCTTC. It translates to CASSPGTSGSTYNEQFF.

This chain joins TRBV4-2 and TRBJ2-5; 11 bases fit TRBD2. The CDR3 has 16 residues. In germline, CDR1 is LGHNA, CDR2 YNFKEQ. J gave up 0 bases and V 4 bases, and 4 bases lay outside the gene matches. CDR3 sequence reads: CASSLAGGQNQETQYF. In DNA form, the CDR3 reads TGTGCCAGCAGCCTAGCGGGGGGGCAAAACCAAGAGACCCAGTACTTC.